This TCR beta chain appears in the sequencing data of a study of beta chain features in type 1 diabetes. Findings and limits, study-wide: Any role of HLA type in TCRB rearrangement remained unresolved here. In all four CD4+ subsets, TCRB CDR3 length was significantly, moderately reduced in type 1 diabetes.

The authors reverse transcribed all of the isolated RNA, so sequencing captured expressed TCRB transcripts. Method: immunoSEQ multiplex PCR; TCRdb's copy keeps in-frame clones and lacks some. The data show some 640,000 clones, around an eighth seen once. Averaging around 120 mL, one heparinised blood draw was given by each donor. CD4+ cells of the naive, central memory, regulatory and stem cell-like memory types were sorted via CD45RO/CCR7/CD25/CD127/CD95/CD27. This clone was seen only a few times. The antigen is unknown. CDR1 and CDR2 (germline): SGHNT, YYREEE (reference sequence). Trimming pared 3 bases from V and 7 bases from J, leaving 10 bases between. The CDR3 runs to 13 residues.

The specimen sequenced was naive CD4+ T cells from blood. The clonotype comes from a man aged 18 to 30 with type 1 diabetes. This chain joins TRBV5-4 and TRBJ1-4, with D uncertain. CDR3 coding DNA: TGTGCCAGCAGCTGGGCCCAAGGTGAAAAACTGTTTTTT. Protein product: CASSWAQGEKLFF.